Each of the 22 T cell receptor beta chains below was sequenced from the same sample in a study of cytomegalovirus exposure and HLA in healthy donors listed by TCRdb under 2017. The library came from the immunoSEQ multiplex PCR assay. For the multiplex PCR, a mixture combining 60 forward primers for TCR Vbeta segments and 13 reverse primers for TCR Jbeta segments was used. Imported from immuneACCESS, the table was reduced by TCRdb to in-frame sequences with V and J called. These copies leave out some clones; in studies compared against another copy, an unresolved V gene accounts for under half, and the cause of the remainder is not known. This sample's clone table shows more than 95,000 clones. The ten most abundant clones make up 2% to 2.5% of the sample. The sequencing input was PBMCs. All receptors derive from a man between 40 and 49 years old in good health and CMV-seronegative.

CDR3 nucleotides: TGCGCCAGCAGCGGCCGGACAGGGGGAGGCTTGGAAGCTCGGAAAATTCAGTATTTT. Translating gives CASSGRTGGGLEARKIQYF. The genes are TRBV4-1 and TRBJ2-3; 10 nucleotides align to TRBD1. Losses at the gene ends were 5 bases for V and 12 bases for J; bases not matched to a gene: 26. The CDR3 is 19 amino acids. Germline values: CDR1 MGHRA, CDR2 YSYEKL.

V gene TRBV7-3 combines with J gene TRBJ2-1; TRBD2 aligns across 10 bases. Germline V gene sequence: CDR1 SGHTA, CDR2 FQGTGA. The length of the CDR3 is 14 residues. V trimming: 5 bases; J trimming: 9 bases; junction bases outside the gene matches: 7. CDR3 residues: CASSLGTSVGEQFF. The CDR3 nucleotides are TGTGCCAGCAGCCTCGGGACTAGCGTGGGTGAGCAGTTCTTC.

CDR3 region: CASSRDRESEQFF. Here the CDR3 DNA reads TGTGCCAGCAGTCGGGACAGGGAGAGTGAGCAGTTCTTC. The chain has TRBV2 and TRBJ2-1; 9 positions agree with TRBD1. Germline lookup yields CDR1 SNHLY and CDR2 FYNNEI. This CDR3 has 13 amino acids. V shed 5 bases and J 9 bases; nucleotides not matched to a gene: 5.

The chain has TRBV7-9 and TRBJ2-5; 8 nucleotides match TRBD2. CDR3 length: 15 residues. Losses at the gene ends were 4 bases for V and 5 bases for J; bases not matched to a gene: 9. CDR1 and CDR2 from the germline V gene are SEHNR and FQNEAQ (reference sequence). Here the CDR3 DNA reads TGTGCCAGCAGCTCCGGCAAGCGGGAGCGGGAGACCCAGTACTTC. It yields the protein CASSSGKRERETQYF.

The CDR3 loop reads CASSMGAMTNQPQHF. In DNA form, the CDR3 reads TGCGCCAGCAGTATGGGGGCGATGACAAATCAGCCCCAGCATTTT. The rearrangement uses TRBV10-2 and TRBJ1-5, with a possible D match to TRBD1 (6 bases). Germline V lookup: CDR1 WSHSY, CDR2 SAAADI. The V end was cut by 5 bases, the J end by 4 bases, with 15 bases between. This CDR3 is built from 15 residues.

The rearrangement links TRBV19 to TRBJ1-4; 8 bases agree with TRBD1. There are 17 residues in the CDR3. V gave up 1 base and J gave up 7 bases; unmatched junction bases: 11. The germline CDR1 and CDR2 sequences are LNHDA and SQIVND (reference sequence). The DNA for the CDR3 is TGTGCCAGTAGTATAGCATCAGGGGGCGGAGAGAGTGAAAAACTGTTTTTT. Protein sequence: CASSIASGGGESEKLFF.

In DNA form, the CDR3 reads TGTGCCAGCAGCTTTGGGACAGGGGGCTATTGGGGTGAGCAGTTCTTC. This gives the protein CASSFGTGGYWGEQFF. V and J are TRBV5-6 and TRBJ2-1, with 12 bases aligning to TRBD1. Germline lookup yields CDR1 SGHDT and CDR2 YYEEEE. After removal of 2 bases from V and 9 bases from J, the junction contained 9 bases not matched to a gene. The CDR3 loop spans 16 amino acids.

J is TRBJ1-4 and V is TRBV11-3; 10 positions agree with TRBD1. The CDR3 totals 16 residues. Looked up from germline, CDR1 is SGHNT and CDR2 is YENEEA. V gave up 5 bases and J gave up 8 bases; unmatched junction bases: 11. The CDR3 nucleotides read TGTGCCAGCAGCCCACGGACAGGGGGAAGTGGAGAAAAACTGTTTTTT. Amino acids: CASSPRTGGSGEKLFF.

The chain carries TRBV11-2 and TRBJ1-4, with D unresolved. V was trimmed by 4 bases and J by 8 bases, leaving 8 bases between them. Germline CDR1 reads SGHAT; CDR2 reads FQNNGV. The CDR3 is 12 residues long. CDR3 sequence (DNA): TGTGCCAGCAGCTGGAGAAGCGAAAAACTGTTTTTT. Protein product: CASSWRSEKLFF.

The V call is TRBV18, the J call TRBJ1-1, with D perhaps TRBD1 (6 bases). The CDR3 extends over 13 amino acids. Trimming removed 6 bases at V and 3 bases at J, with 11 bases between. Germline CDR1 KGHSH, CDR2 LQKENI. The CDR3 nucleotides read TGTGCCAGCTCTCGTGAGGGGGACACTGAAGCTTTCTTT. Residues: CASSREGDTEAFF.

The rearrangement uses TRBV10-3 and TRBJ2-1, with a weak D call TRBD2 (6 bases). The CDR3 loop spans 14 amino acids. Germline V CDR1 and CDR2: ENHRY, SYGVKD. The germline V and J ends were trimmed by 0 bases and 6 bases, with 9 bases remaining between them. Here the CDR3 reads CAISESLGGNEQFF. The CDR3, as DNA: TGTGCCATCAGTGAGTCTCTCGGGGGCAATGAGCAGTTCTTC.

The CDR3 region is CASSLGQGISGNTIYF. The CDR3 nucleotides read TGTGCCAGCAGCCTGGGACAGGGAATCTCTGGAAACACCATATATTTT. The chain employs TRBV7-9 and TRBJ1-3, with TRBD1 identical over 9 bases. Trimming at V came to 5 bases and at J to 0 bases, leaving 5 bases not matched to a gene. The CDR3 runs to 16 residues. Germline loops: CDR1 SEHNR, CDR2 FQNEAQ (reference sequence).

J is TRBJ1-5 and V is TRBV28, with TRBD1 matching 8 bases. Trimming at V came to 6 bases and at J to 6 bases, leaving 7 bases not matched to a gene. The germline V gene encodes CDR1 MDHEN and CDR2 SYDVKM. This CDR3 contains 14 residues. As DNA, the CDR3 is TGTGCCAGCAGGGACAGGGCCCTCAGTCAGCCCCAGCATTTT. Its protein is CASRDRALSQPQHF.

V and J are TRBV19 and TRBJ1-1, with 8 bases that match TRBD1. Germline V lookup: CDR1 LNHDA, CDR2 SQIVND (reference sequence). This CDR3 contains 15 residues. V lost 5 bases to trimming and J lost 6 bases; unmatched junction nucleotides: 11. CDR3 nucleotide sequence: TGTGCCAGTAGTCCCCGGACAGGGCCGCGGGCTGAAGCTTTCTTT. Its protein product is CASSPRTGPRAEAFF.

This chain uses TRBV5-1 with TRBJ2-3; TRBD2 matches 11 bases. CDR3 length: 15 amino acids. Per the germline V gene, CDR1 is SGHRS and CDR2 is YFSETQ. The V segment lost 5 bases and the J segment 3 bases; nucleotides outside the gene matches: 5. The CDR3 sequence: CASRPLAGGTDTQYF. CDR3 coding DNA: TGCGCCAGCAGACCTCTAGCGGGGGGTACAGATACGCAGTATTTT.

This chain uses TRBV6-5 with TRBJ1-2; 9 nucleotides line up with TRBD1. Germline V gene data show CDR1 as MNHEY and CDR2 as SVGAGI. Unmatched junction bases numbered 3, after V lost 0 bases and J lost 4 bases. This CDR3 contains 15 residues. CDR3 sequence (DNA): TGTGCCAGCAGTTACTCCGGGACAGGGCGCTATGGCTACACCTTC. It specifies CASSYSGTGRYGYTF.

The genes are TRBV5-6 and TRBJ1-4; TRBD1 matches at 8 bases. This CDR3 spans 16 amino acids. V shed 4 bases and J 2 bases; nucleotides not matched to a gene: 7. CDR1 and CDR2 (germline): SGHDT, YYEEEE. DNA for the CDR3: TGTGCCAGCAGCCCCGACAGGGGAAGGACTAATGAAAAACTGTTTTTT. Protein product: CASSPDRGRTNEKLFF.

The V gene is TRBV28, the J gene TRBJ2-7; no firm D call. The CDR3 covers 14 residues. Germline V gene data show CDR1 as MDHEN and CDR2 as SYDVKM. Trimming stripped 7 bases from V and 2 bases from J, with 15 bases between. The CDR3 reads CASTPGVSTYEQYF. The CDR3 bases are TGTGCCAGCACCCCCGGTGTCTCAACCTACGAGCAGTACTTC. The whole variable domain, remainder taken from reference TRBV28 and TRBJ2-7, is DVKVTQSSRYLVKRTGEKVFLECVQDMDHENMFWYRQDPGLGLRLIYFSYDVKMKEKGDIPEGYSVSREKKERFSLILESASTNQTSMYLCASTPGVSTYEQYFGPGTRLTVT.

V is TRBV11-2 and J is TRBJ2-5; 10 nucleotides line up with TRBD2. J lost 5 bases, V lost 4 bases, and 16 bases had no gene match. Germline V CDR1 and CDR2: SGHAT, FQNNGV. The CDR3 has 18 amino acids. CDR3 region: CASSSGLATPGRRETQYF. The CDR3 coding sequence is TGTGCCAGCAGCTCGGGACTAGCGACCCCAGGGCGTCGGGAGACCCAGTACTTC.

The chain has TRBV11-2 and TRBJ1-4, with 10 bases aligning to TRBD1. V lost 1 base and J lost 7; bases outside the gene matches: 6. Germline loops: CDR1 SGHAT, CDR2 FQNNGV. The CDR3 is 16 amino acids. CDR3 in amino acids: CASSLGWDRGGEKLFF. In nucleotides, the CDR3 is TGTGCCAGCAGCTTAGGATGGGACAGGGGAGGTGAAAAACTGTTTTTT. Based on the CDR3 plus reference TRBV11-2 and TRBJ1-4, the full variable domain is EAGVAQSPRYKIIEKRQSVAFWCNPISGHATLYWYQQILGQGPKLLIQFQNNGVVDDSQLPKDRFSAERLKGVDSTLKIQPAKLEDSAVYLCASSLGWDRGGEKLFFGSGTQLSVL.

J is TRBJ2-7 and V is TRBV29-1, with 7 bases matching TRBD1. This CDR3 is built from 13 residues. V dropped 4 bases and J dropped 5; count of bases not matched to a gene: 8. Looked up from germline, CDR1 is SQVTM and CDR2 is ANQGSEA. The CDR3 is CSVGGTDVHEQYF. For the CDR3, the DNA is TGCAGCGTTGGAGGGACAGATGTCCACGAGCAGTACTTC.

V and J are TRBV11-2 and TRBJ2-7, with D perhaps matching TRBD2 (5 bases). Germline lookup yields CDR1 SGHAT and CDR2 FQNNGV. The CDR3 runs 15 residues. V was shortened by 0 bases and J by 1 base, with 10 bases between the two germline ends. The CDR3 is CASSLEEGTSYEQYF. In DNA, the CDR3 is TGTGCCAGCAGCTTAGAAGAGGGAACTTCCTACGAGCAGTACTTC.